The 13 T cell receptor beta chains below all came from one sample that was sequenced in a study of prognosis after radiotherapy for stage I lung cancer. The genomic DNA TCR beta CDR3 region underwent two rounds of multiplex PCR. Individual primers that were specific to each TRBV and TRBJ gene served in first-round PCR. MiXCR, run by TCRdb on the multiplex PCR reads, gives a single entry per CDR3 protein. The table lists tens of thousands of distinct CDR3 sequences, around a third of them singletons, with approximately 8.3% in the top ten. The source was PBMCs, collected before or after stereotactic body radiation therapy (not recorded which). The receptor source for this set is a donor of 50 years or more with non-small cell lung cancer.

This clonotype was detected many times. V and J are TRBV18 and TRBJ2-7; D remains unclear. Trimming removed 3 bases at V and 4 bases at J, with 10 bases between. CDR1 KGHSH and CDR2 LQKENI come from the germline V gene. This CDR3 spans 13 amino acids. The CDR3 coding sequence is TGTGCCAGCTCACCGGTCCCTCAATACGAGCAGTACTTC. Translating gives CASSPVPQYEQYF.

Remarks on this clonotype: One base away lies a much larger clone, so this may be a sequencing read error. The rearrangement links TRBV18 to TRBJ1-1; D uncertain. V lost 3 bases to trimming and J lost 1 base, with 12 bases between them. In germline, CDR1 is KGHSH, CDR2 LQKENI. The CDR3 contains 15 residues. The DNA for the CDR3 is TGTGCCAGCTCACCCGCCGCAGAGTCGAACACTGAAGCTTTCTTT. It is translated as CASSPAAESNTEAFF.

This clonotype was detected many times. The rearrangement uses TRBV12-3 or TRBV12-4 and TRBJ2-1; 9 nucleotides line up with TRBD1. The junction had 3 bases not matched to a gene; V was cut back by 6 bases and J by 0 bases. The CDR3 spans 15 residues. DNA for the CDR3: TGTGCCAGCAGGACGACAGGGGGCTCCTACAATGAGCAGTTCTTC. Translated, it gives CASRTTGGSYNEQFF.

This clonotype was seen ten or more times. V gene TRBV19 combines with J gene TRBJ1-3; D unclear. Germline CDR1 is LNHDA and CDR2 is SQIVND (reference sequence). V dropped 7 bases and J dropped 3 bases, with 16 bases sitting between them. CDR3 length equals 15 residues. The CDR3 DNA sequence: TGTGCCAGTAACGACGGTACCTCTGTTGGAAACACCATATATTTT. Its translation is CASNDGTSVGNTIYF.

This clonotype was recorded a few times. A much larger clone lies one base from this, so it may be a read error. This CDR3 is CASIYEGARTEAFF. Written as DNA, the CDR3 is TGTGCCAGCATTTACGAGGGGGCGAGGACTGAAGCTTTCTTT. This sequence joins TRBV6-2 or TRBV6-3 and TRBJ1-1, with TRBD1 matching 7 bases. From germline, CDR1 is MNHEY and CDR2 SVGEGT. The CDR3 sequence is 14 residues long.

This clonotype was recorded at least ten times. The gene calls are TRBV28 and TRBJ2-5; the match to TRBD2 covers 7 bases. This CDR3 spans 15 amino acids. The trim removed 5 bases at V and 4 bases at J, leaving 10 bases unmatched. Germline CDR1 and CDR2: MDHEN and SYDVKM. The CDR3 protein is CASSPLTSLGETQYF. As DNA, the CDR3 is TGTGCCAGCAGTCCCCTGACTAGCTTGGGAGAGACCCAGTACTTC.

In the case of this clonotype: Relative to the germline gene, one junction end is altered; a read error may explain this. V gene TRBV7-6 combines with J gene TRBJ1-1; 8 bases line up with TRBD1. The CDR3 loop spans 13 amino acids. Germline values: CDR1 SGHVS, CDR2 FNYEAQ. The CDR3 here is CASSQGAQGEALF. CDR3 sequence (DNA): TGTGCCAGCAGCCAGGGGGCACAGGGTGAAGCTTTATTT.

This clonotype was observed many times. This chain links TRBV18 with TRBJ2-1, with D hard to call. CDR1 is KGHSH and CDR2 is LQKENI in the germline V gene. The V end lost 3 bases, the J end lost 3 bases, and 18 bases lay between the germline ends. The CDR3 has 17 amino acids. The CDR3 DNA reads as TGTGCCAGCTCACCTGGTAGATCCGCGGTTTTCTACAATGAGCAGTTCTTC. Residues: CASSPGRSAVFYNEQFF.

About this clonotype: Its ends do not fully match the called genes, so a read error is possible. The chain combines TRBV9 with TRBJ2-1, with D tentatively TRBD2 (5 bases). Germline lookup yields CDR1 SGDLS and CDR2 YYNGEE. This CDR3 region has 16 residues. Written as DNA, the CDR3 is TGTGCCAGTAGCGTAGATGGCAGAGGTGGGGTCAATGAGCAGTTCTTC. Translated, it gives CASSVDGRGGVNEQFF. Complete variable domain (other parts from reference TRBV9 and TRBJ2-1): DSGVTQTPKHLITATGQRVTLRCSPRSGDLSVYWYQQSLDQGLQFLIQYYNGEERAKGNILERFSAQQFPDLHSELNLSSLELGDSALYFCASSVDGRGGVNEQFFGPGTRLTVL.

About this clonotype itself: The junction differs from germline at one of its ends, possibly a read error. The gene calls are TRBV3-1 and TRBJ1-6; 10 bases match TRBD1. Germline V lookup: CDR1 LGHDT, CDR2 YNNKEL (reference sequence). The CDR3 sequence is 15 residues long. The CDR3: CASSQDGQGESLLHF. CDR3 bases: TGTGCCAGCAGCCAAGATGGACAGGGGGAATCACTCCTCCACTTT.

This sequence joins TRBV5-1 and TRBJ2-3, with D perhaps TRBD1 (5 bases). With 4 bases removed from V and 0 bases from J, the gap between germline ends came to 15 bases. CDR1 is SGHRS, CDR2 YFSETQ, per germline. The CDR3 is 16 amino acids. The CDR3 region has the DNA TGCGCCAGCAGCGCTTGGGGCCTAGGGAGCACAGATACGCAGTATTTT. This gives the protein CASSAWGLGSTDTQYF.

Notes on this clonotype: A much larger clone differs by one base, so this may be a read error. The conserved phenylalanine or tryptophan normally closing the CDR3 is absent here, so this likely arose from a read error. The chain links TRBV20-1 to TRBJ2-1, with 10 bases lining up with TRBD1. V dropped 3 bases and J dropped 6; count of bases not matched to a gene: 5. The CDR3 sequence is 14 residues long. Germline lookup yields CDR1 DFQATT and CDR2 SNEGSKA (reference sequence). This chain's CDR3 is CSASVGTGVNEQFL. CDR3 bases: TGCAGTGCTAGCGTCGGGACAGGGGTCAATGAGCAGTTCCTC.

In the case of this clonotype: With a far larger clone one base away, a read error is the likely cause. The chain joins TRBV6-9 to TRBJ1-2; D remains unclear. The CDR3 covers 14 residues. Germline assignment: CDR1 MNHGY and CDR2 SVAAGI. Trimming took 7 bases from V and 4 from J, leaving 16 bases between them. The CDR3, as DNA: TGTGCCAGCATTTACAGTGCCGGGGTCTATGGCTACACCTTC. Translating it yields CASIYSAGVYGYTF.